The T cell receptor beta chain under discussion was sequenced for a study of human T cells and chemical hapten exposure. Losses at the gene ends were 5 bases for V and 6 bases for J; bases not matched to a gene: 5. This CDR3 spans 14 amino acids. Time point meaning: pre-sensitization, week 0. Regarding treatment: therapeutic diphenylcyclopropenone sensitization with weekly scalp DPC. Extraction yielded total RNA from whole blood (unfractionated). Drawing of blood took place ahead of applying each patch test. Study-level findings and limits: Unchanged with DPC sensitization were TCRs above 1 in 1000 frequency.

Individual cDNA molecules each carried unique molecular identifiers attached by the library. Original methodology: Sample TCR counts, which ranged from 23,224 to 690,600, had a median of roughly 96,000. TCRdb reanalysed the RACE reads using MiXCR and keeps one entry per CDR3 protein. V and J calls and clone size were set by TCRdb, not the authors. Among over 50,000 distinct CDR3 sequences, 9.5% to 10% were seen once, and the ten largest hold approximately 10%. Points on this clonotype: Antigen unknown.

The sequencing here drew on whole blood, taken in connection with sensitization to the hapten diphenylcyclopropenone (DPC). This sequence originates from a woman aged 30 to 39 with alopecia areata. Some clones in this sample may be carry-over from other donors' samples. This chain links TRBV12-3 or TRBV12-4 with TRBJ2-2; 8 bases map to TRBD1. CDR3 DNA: TGTGCCAGCAGTCCGCTACAGGGGGCCGGGGAGCTGTTTTTT. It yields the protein CASSPLQGAGELFF.